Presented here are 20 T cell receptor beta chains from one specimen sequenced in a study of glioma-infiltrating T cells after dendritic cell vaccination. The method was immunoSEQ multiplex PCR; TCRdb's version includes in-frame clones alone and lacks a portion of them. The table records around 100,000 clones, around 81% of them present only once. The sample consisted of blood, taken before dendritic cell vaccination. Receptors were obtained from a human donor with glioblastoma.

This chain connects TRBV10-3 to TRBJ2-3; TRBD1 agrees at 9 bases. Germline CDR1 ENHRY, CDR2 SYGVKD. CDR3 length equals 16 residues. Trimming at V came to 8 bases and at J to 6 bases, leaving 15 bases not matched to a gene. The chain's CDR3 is CAILNPGQGAGDTQYF. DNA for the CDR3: TGTGCCATCCTCAATCCGGGACAGGGAGCTGGTGATACGCAGTATTTT.

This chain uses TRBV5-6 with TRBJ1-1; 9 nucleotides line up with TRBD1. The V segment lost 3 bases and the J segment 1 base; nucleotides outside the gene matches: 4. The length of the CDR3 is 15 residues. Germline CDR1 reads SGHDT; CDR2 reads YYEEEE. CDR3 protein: CASSYSGQGNTEAFF. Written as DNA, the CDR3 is TGTGCCAGCAGCTACTCGGGACAGGGGAACACTGAAGCTTTCTTT.

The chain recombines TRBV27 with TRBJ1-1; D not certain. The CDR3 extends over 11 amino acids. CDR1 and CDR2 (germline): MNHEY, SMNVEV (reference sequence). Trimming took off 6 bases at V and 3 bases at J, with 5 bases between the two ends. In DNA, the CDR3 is TGTGCCAGCAGGAGTTACACTGAAGCTTTCTTT. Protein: CASRSYTEAFF.

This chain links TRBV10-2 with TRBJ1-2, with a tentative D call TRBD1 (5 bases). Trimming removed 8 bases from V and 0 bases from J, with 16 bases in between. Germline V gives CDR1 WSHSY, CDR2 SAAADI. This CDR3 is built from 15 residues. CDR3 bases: TGCGCCAGCCGGCCCACAGGCACTTCTAACTATGGCTACACCTTC. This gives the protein CASRPTGTSNYGYTF.

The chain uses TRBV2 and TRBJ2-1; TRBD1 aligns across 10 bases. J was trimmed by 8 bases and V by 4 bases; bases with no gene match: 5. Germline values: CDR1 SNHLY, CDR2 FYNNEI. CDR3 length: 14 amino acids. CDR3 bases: TGTGCCAGCAGTGGGGGACAGGGGAAGGATGAGCAGTTCTTC. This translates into CASSGGQGKDEQFF. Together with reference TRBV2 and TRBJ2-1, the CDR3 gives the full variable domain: EPEVTQTPSHQVTQMGQEVILRCVPISNHLYFYWYRQILGQKVEFLVSFYNNEISEKSEIFDDQFSVERPDGSNFTLKIRSTKLEDSAMYFCASSGGQGKDEQFFGPGTRLTVL.

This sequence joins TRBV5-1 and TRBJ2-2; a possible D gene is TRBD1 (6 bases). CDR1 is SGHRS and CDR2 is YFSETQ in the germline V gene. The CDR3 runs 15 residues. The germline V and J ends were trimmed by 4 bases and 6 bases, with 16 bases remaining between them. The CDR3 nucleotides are TGCGCCAGCAGCCGTAGACAGGAAAACGCCGGGGAGCTGTTTTTT. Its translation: CASSRRQENAGELFF. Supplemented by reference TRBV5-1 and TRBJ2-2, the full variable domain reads KAGVTQTPRYLIKTRGQQVTLSCSPISGHRSVSWYQQTPGQGLQFLFEYFSETQRNKGNFPGRFSGRQFSNSRSEMNVSTLELGDSALYLCASSRRQENAGELFFGEGSRLTVL.

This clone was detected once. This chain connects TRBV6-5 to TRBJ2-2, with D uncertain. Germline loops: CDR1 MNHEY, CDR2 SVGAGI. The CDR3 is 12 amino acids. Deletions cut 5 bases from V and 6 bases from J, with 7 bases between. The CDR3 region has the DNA TGTGCCAGCAGTCCCCGAGCCGGGGAGCTGTTTTTT. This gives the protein CASSPRAGELFF.

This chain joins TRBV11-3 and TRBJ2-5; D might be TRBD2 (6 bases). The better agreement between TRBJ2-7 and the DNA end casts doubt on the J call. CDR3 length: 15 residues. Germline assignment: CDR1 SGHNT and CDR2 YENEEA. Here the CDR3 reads CASSSHGGSTYEQYF. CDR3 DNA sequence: TGTGCCAGCAGCTCCCATGGGGGGAGCACCTACGAGCAGTACTTC.

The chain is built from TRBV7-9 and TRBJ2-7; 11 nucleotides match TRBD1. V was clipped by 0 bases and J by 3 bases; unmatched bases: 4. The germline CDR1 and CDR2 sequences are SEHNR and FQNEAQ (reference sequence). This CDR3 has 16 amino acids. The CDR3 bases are TGTGCCAGCAGCTTAGCGCCCGGGACAGGGGGCTACGAGCAGTACTTC. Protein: CASSLAPGTGGYEQYF.

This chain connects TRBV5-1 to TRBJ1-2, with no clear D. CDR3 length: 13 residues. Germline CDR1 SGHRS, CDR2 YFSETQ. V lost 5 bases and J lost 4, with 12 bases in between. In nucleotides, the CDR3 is TGCGCCAGCAGTATCGAGGGCAGCTATGGCTACACCTTC. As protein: CASSIEGSYGYTF.

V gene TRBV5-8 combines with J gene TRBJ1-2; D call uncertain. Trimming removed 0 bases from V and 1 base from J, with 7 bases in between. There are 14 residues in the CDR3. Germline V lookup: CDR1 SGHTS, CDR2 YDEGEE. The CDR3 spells CASSLGGLNYGYTF. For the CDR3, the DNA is TGTGCCAGCAGCTTGGGAGGGCTTAACTATGGCTACACCTTC.

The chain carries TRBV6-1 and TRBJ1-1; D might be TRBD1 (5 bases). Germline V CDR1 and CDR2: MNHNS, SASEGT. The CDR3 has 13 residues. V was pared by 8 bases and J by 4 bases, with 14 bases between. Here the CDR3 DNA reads TGTGCCAGCTTAGTTTGGGGGGTCACTGAAGCTTTCTTT. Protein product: CASLVWGVTEAFF.

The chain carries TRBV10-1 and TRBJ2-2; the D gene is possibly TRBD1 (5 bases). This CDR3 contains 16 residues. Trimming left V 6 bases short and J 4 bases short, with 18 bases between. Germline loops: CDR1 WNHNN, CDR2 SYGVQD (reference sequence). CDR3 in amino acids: CASSFGEGVSTGELFF. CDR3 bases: TGCGCCAGCAGCTTTGGAGAAGGGGTCAGCACCGGGGAGCTGTTTTTT.

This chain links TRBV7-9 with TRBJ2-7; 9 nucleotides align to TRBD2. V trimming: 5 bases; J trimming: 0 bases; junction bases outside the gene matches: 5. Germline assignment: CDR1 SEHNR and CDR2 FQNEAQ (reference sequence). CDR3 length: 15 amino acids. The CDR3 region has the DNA TGTGCCAGCAGCCTAGTAGCGGGGGACTCCTACGAGCAGTACTTC. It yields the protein CASSLVAGDSYEQYF.

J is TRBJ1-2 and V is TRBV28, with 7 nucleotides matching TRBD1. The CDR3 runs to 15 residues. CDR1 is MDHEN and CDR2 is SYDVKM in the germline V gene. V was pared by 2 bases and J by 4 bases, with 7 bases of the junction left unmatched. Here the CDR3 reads CASSLLDRVFYGYTF. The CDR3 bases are TGTGCCAGCAGTTTACTTGACAGGGTGTTCTATGGCTACACCTTC.

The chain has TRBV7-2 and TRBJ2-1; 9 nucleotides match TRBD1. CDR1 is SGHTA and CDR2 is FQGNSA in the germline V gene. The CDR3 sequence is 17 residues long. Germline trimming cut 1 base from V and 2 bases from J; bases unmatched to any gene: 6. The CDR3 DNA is TGTGCCAGCAGCTTAGTCCAAGGACAGGGGACCTACAATGAGCAGTTCTTC. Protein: CASSLVQGQGTYNEQFF.

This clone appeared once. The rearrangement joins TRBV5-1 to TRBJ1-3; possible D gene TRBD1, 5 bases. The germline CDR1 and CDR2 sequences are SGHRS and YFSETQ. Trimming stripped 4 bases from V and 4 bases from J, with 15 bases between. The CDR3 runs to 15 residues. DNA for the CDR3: TGCGCCAGCAGCCTTTCGGGACTGGGGGGAAACACCATATATTTT. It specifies CASSLSGLGGNTIYF.

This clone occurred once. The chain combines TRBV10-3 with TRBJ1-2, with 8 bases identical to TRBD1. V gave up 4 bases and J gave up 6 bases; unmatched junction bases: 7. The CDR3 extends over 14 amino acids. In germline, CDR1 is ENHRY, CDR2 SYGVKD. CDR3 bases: TGTGCCATCAGTGCAGCAGGGGGCCGGGATGGCTACACCTTC. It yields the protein CAISAAGGRDGYTF.

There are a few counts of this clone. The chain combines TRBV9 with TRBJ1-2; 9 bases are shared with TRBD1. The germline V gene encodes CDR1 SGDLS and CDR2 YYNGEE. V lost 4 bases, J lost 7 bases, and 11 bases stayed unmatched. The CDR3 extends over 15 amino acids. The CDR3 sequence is CASSIHRGTGSGYTF. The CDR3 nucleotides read TGTGCCAGCAGCATTCACCGCGGGACAGGGAGTGGCTACACCTTC.

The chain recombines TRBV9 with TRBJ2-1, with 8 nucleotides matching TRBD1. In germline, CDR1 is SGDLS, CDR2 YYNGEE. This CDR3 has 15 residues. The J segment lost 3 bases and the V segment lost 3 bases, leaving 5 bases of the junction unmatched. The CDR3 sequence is CASSGSGTGYNEQFF. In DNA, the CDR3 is TGTGCCAGCAGCGGATCCGGGACAGGCTACAATGAGCAGTTCTTC. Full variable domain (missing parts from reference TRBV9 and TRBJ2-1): DSGVTQTPKHLITATGQRVTLRCSPRSGDLSVYWYQQSLDQGLQFLIQYYNGEERAKGNILERFSAQQFPDLHSELNLSSLELGDSALYFCASSGSGTGYNEQFFGPGTRLTVL.